Ten or more counts support the clone carrying this T cell receptor (beta chain). This record belongs to a study of patients and donors after allogeneic stem cell transplantation. This CDR3 has 14 amino acids. The J segment lost 9 bases and the V segment lost 3 bases, leaving 7 bases of the junction unmatched. Germline V gives CDR1 DFQATT, CDR2 SNEGSKA (reference sequence). In TCRdb, the RT-PCR reads were re-called with MiXCR into one record per CDR3 protein. The profile shows roughly 30,000 distinct CDR3 sequences, 6.5% to 7% of them singletons. This TCR derives from a human donor who was either an allogeneic HSCT recipient or a stem cell or donor lymphocyte infusion donor (not recorded which). It is not recorded whose cells these are; they may come from a transplant donor. The specimen was blood, either unsorted or a sorted T cell fraction (not recorded which). This rearrangement joins TRBV20-1 to TRBJ2-1, with TRBD2 matching 11 bases. For the CDR3, the DNA is TGCAGTGCTAGGGCACTAGCGGGAGTCGCTGAGCAGTTCTTC. Amino acid sequence: CSARALAGVAEQFF.